A single sample gave rise to the 26 T cell receptor beta chains below, sequenced in a study of blood T cells in healthy people across ages. Sample-barcoded 5' priming and a J-beta primer mix drove a second PCR of roughly 7 to 11 cycles. MiXCR, applied by TCRdb to the 5' RACE reads, yields one record per CDR3 protein. The sample shows roughly 800,000 distinct CDR3 sequences, roughly 25% of them seen only once. The sample was also linked to a second study, of T cells of mothers and their children.

Sequencing was carried out using blood. The receptors were gathered from a boy younger than 18 in good health.

This clonotype was detected only a few times. The chain uses TRBV5-1 and TRBJ2-3; D might be TRBD1 (5 bases). This CDR3 has 14 residues. Germline CDR1 reads SGHRS; CDR2 reads YFSETQ. V was cut by 4 bases and J by 0 bases, with 9 bases left in between. CDR3 residues: CASSGGQSTDTQYF. The CDR3 DNA reads TGCGCCAGCAGCGGCGGACAAAGCACAGATACGCAGTATTTT.

The chain is built from TRBV7-2 and TRBJ2-7, with TRBD1 matching over 9 bases. V was pared by 4 bases and J by 2 bases, with 3 bases of the junction left unmatched. This CDR3 region has 14 residues. CDR1 is SGHTA, CDR2 FQGNSA, per germline. CDR3 DNA sequence: TGTGCCAGCAGCTACGGGACAGGGACCTACGAGCAGTACTTC. This translates into CASSYGTGTYEQYF.

This clonotype was counted between two and nine times. This sequence joins TRBV9 and TRBJ2-1; 8 positions match TRBD1. Per germline, CDR1 SGDLS and CDR2 YYNGEE. The V and J ends lost 0 bases and 4 bases, in that order; junction bases with no gene match: 6. The CDR3 sequence is 16 residues long. The DNA for the CDR3 is TGTGCCAGCAGCGTAGAAAGGACAGGGCAGTACAATGAGCAGTTCTTC. Its translation is CASSVERTGQYNEQFF.

This chain uses TRBV4-3 with TRBJ1-2, with a possible D match to TRBD1 (5 bases). Per germline, CDR1 LGHNA and CDR2 YSLEER. With 1 base removed from V and 8 bases from J, the gap between germline ends came to 8 bases. The CDR3 loop spans 12 amino acids. This CDR3 is CASSQGGFGYTF. The CDR3 DNA reads as TGCGCCAGCAGCCAAGGGGGGTTCGGCTACACCTTC.

This rearrangement joins TRBV19 to TRBJ2-1; 8 bases fit TRBD2. V trimming: 7 bases; J trimming: 1 base; junction bases outside the gene matches: 6. The CDR3 loop spans 15 amino acids. CDR1 and CDR2 (germline): LNHDA, SQIVND (reference sequence). DNA for the CDR3: TGTGCCAGTACTCCGGGACTAGTTTCCTACAATGAGCAGTTCTTC. As protein: CASTPGLVSYNEQFF.

V and J are TRBV28 and TRBJ2-7; D is undetermined. The V gene's germline CDR1 is MDHEN and CDR2 SYDVKM. The ends were cut back, 5 bases at V and 7 bases at J, with 12 bases in the middle. CDR3 length: 12 residues. CDR3: CASSPYGWEQYF. The CDR3 bases are TGTGCCAGCAGTCCATATGGTTGGGAGCAGTACTTC.

The chain uses TRBV4-1 and TRBJ2-5; D is uncertain. V gave up 0 bases and J gave up 1 base, with 12 bases separating them. This CDR3 has 16 amino acids. Germline CDR1 MGHRA, CDR2 YSYEKL. CDR3: CASSQDGRSGQETQYF. CDR3 in DNA: TGCGCCAGCAGCCAAGATGGTAGGTCTGGCCAAGAGACCCAGTACTTC.

The chain's CDR3 is CASSLGRGFGYTF. CDR3 DNA sequence: TGTGCCAGCAGTTTAGGCAGGGGGTTTGGCTACACCTTC. The chain has TRBV28 and TRBJ1-2, with 7 bases identical to TRBD1. Losses at the gene ends were 2 bases for V and 7 bases for J; bases not matched to a gene: 4. The CDR3 is 13 residues long. Germline loops: CDR1 MDHEN, CDR2 SYDVKM.

The chain joins TRBV10-3 to TRBJ1-1; D is uncertain. This CDR3 spans 12 amino acids. The germline V gene encodes CDR1 ENHRY and CDR2 SYGVKD. V shed 5 bases and J shed 1 base, with 5 bases lying between them. The CDR3 bases are TGTGCCATCAGTTCAAAGAACACTGAAGCTTTCTTT. It yields the protein CAISSKNTEAFF.

J is TRBJ1-1 and V is TRBV5-1, with 7 bases fitting TRBD1. V was clipped by 4 bases and J by 1 base; unmatched bases: 10. CDR3 length: 16 residues. CDR1 and CDR2 (germline): SGHRS, YFSETQ. The CDR3 sequence is CASSLAPQGRNTEAFF. In nucleotides, the CDR3 is TGCGCCAGCAGCCTCGCCCCACAGGGGCGGAACACTGAAGCTTTCTTT. The full variable domain, with the rest looked up from reference TRBV5-1 and TRBJ1-1, is KAGVTQTPRYLIKTRGQQVTLSCSPISGHRSVSWYQQTPGQGLQFLFEYFSETQRNKGNFPGRFSGRQFSNSRSEMNVSTLELGDSALYLCASSLAPQGRNTEAFFGQGTRLTVV.

The V and J genes are TRBV28 and TRBJ2-3; D possibly corresponds to TRBD2 (5 bases). Germline CDR1 reads MDHEN; CDR2 reads SYDVKM. The CDR3 covers 14 residues. Trimming stripped 11 bases from V and 1 base from J, with 16 bases between. In DNA, the CDR3 is TGTGCCCATCGACGGGGAGACCGCACAGATACGCAGTATTTT. Its protein is CAHRRGDRTDTQYF. Full variable domain (rest looked up from reference TRBV28 and TRBJ2-3): DVKVTQSSRYLVKRTGEKVFLECVQDMDHENMFWYRQDPGLGLRLIYFSYDVKMKEKGDIPEGYSVSREKKERFSLILESASTNQTSMYLCAHRRGDRTDTQYFGPGTRLTVL.

This clonotype was observed at least ten times. The chain combines TRBV7-9 with TRBJ2-5; tentative D call: TRBD2 (5 bases). The J call may be mistaken, given a closer DNA end match to TRBJ2-7. Germline CDR1 SEHNR, CDR2 FQNEAQ (reference sequence). The CDR3 loop spans 16 amino acids. The CDR3 is CASSERDGENSYEQYF. The CDR3 DNA sequence: TGTGCCAGCAGCGAAAGAGACGGGGAAAATTCCTACGAGCAGTACTTC.

The V gene is TRBV29-1, the J gene TRBJ2-7; D gene uncertain. CDR1 is SQVTM, CDR2 ANQGSEA, per germline. V gave up 3 bases and J gave up 3 bases, with 6 bases separating them. This CDR3 has 11 amino acids. CDR3 sequence: CSVEMGYEQYF. The CDR3 DNA follows: TGCAGCGTTGAGATGGGCTACGAGCAGTACTTC.

V is TRBV29-1 and J is TRBJ2-6, with D uncertain. From germline, CDR1 is SQVTM and CDR2 ANQGSEA. Deletions cut 2 bases from V and 4 bases from J, with 12 bases between. The CDR3 length is 15 residues. This CDR3 is CSVEKLLTGANVLTF. The CDR3 nucleotides read TGCAGCGTTGAAAAACTTTTGACCGGGGCCAACGTCCTGACTTTC. The variable domain in full, with the rest retrieved from reference TRBV29-1 and TRBJ2-6, is SAVISQKPSRDICQRGTSLTIQCQVDSQVTMMFWYRQQPGQSLTLIATANQGSEATYESGFVIDKFPISRPNLTFSTLTVSNMSPEDSSIYLCSVEKLLTGANVLTFGAGSRLTVL.

This clonotype has just a few counts. V gene TRBV7-3 combines with J gene TRBJ2-1; TRBD1 matches 10 bases. CDR1 and CDR2 (germline): SGHTA, FQGTGA. The trim removed 6 bases at V and 2 bases at J, leaving 4 bases unmatched. The CDR3 length is 15 residues. The CDR3 bases are TGTGCCAGCAGTTATGACAGGGGGCCCTACAATGAGCAGTTCTTC. This encodes CASSYDRGPYNEQFF.

This clonotype has more than one count but fewer than ten. This chain links TRBV28 with TRBJ2-7; 7 nucleotides match TRBD2. This CDR3 contains 14 residues. Trimming took 6 bases from V and 2 from J; bases not matched to a gene: 7. The germline gives CDR1 MDHEN, CDR2 SYDVKM. The CDR3 sequence: CASSLAGLPYEQYF. DNA of the CDR3: TGTGCCAGCAGCCTCGCGGGACTACCCTACGAGCAGTACTTC.

This clonotype was seen a few times. V gene TRBV5-6 combines with J gene TRBJ2-3, with D possibly being TRBD1 (7 bases). Germline loops: CDR1 SGHDT, CDR2 YYEEEE. The CDR3 sequence is 16 residues long. The V end was cut by 0 bases, the J end by 4 bases, with 15 bases between. The CDR3 region has the DNA TGTGCCAGCAGCTTGGGTTCAGGGGGAGGCGCAGATACGCAGTATTTT. Residues: CASSLGSGGGADTQYF.

Only a few counts were recorded for this clonotype. The chain is built from TRBV5-6 and TRBJ2-5; D perhaps matches TRBD1 (6 bases). The DNA end is more similar to TRBJ2-7, so the J call may be wrong. The CDR3 has 14 residues. CDR1 and CDR2 from the germline V gene are SGHDT and YYEEEE. The CDR3 reads CASSGGQINYEQYF. The CDR3, as DNA: TGTGCCAGCAGCGGCGGACAGATAAACTACGAGCAGTACTTC.

V gene TRBV7-9 combines with J gene TRBJ2-3, with 7 bases fitting TRBD1. This CDR3 comprises 15 residues. With 3 bases clipped from V and 4 bases from J, the junction kept 7 bases outside the gene matches. Looked up from germline, CDR1 is SEHNR and CDR2 is FQNEAQ (reference sequence). The DNA for the CDR3 is TGTGCCAGCAGCTTGTACCAGGGGGTAGCAGATACGCAGTATTTT. Translation gives CASSLYQGVADTQYF.

The table lists this clonotype with many counts. The J gene is TRBJ1-6, the V gene TRBV2; D ambiguous. V lost 1 base and J 8 bases, leaving 6 bases between the germline ends. The CDR3 has 13 residues. Germline loops: CDR1 SNHLY, CDR2 FYNNEI. The CDR3 spells CASSEERDSPLHF. Here the CDR3 DNA reads TGTGCCAGCAGTGAAGAACGGGATTCACCCCTCCACTTT.

The rearrangement links TRBV7-9 to TRBJ2-2; a weak D match, TRBD2 (5 bases). V gave up 8 bases and J gave up 1 base, with 11 bases separating them. Per the germline V gene, CDR1 is SEHNR and CDR2 is FQNEAQ (reference sequence). CDR3 length: 14 amino acids. The chain's CDR3 is CASSGMKNTGELFF. CDR3 nucleotide sequence: TGTGCCAGCTCCGGGATGAAGAACACCGGGGAGCTGTTTTTT. Variable domain in full (rest from reference TRBV7-9 and TRBJ2-2): DTGVSQNPRHKITKRGQNVTFRCDPISEHNRLYWYRQTLGQGPEFLTYFQNEAQLEKSRLLSDRFSAERPKGSFSTLEIQRTEQGDSAMYLCASSGMKNTGELFFGEGSRLTVL.

This clonotype was counted between two and nine times. The chain uses TRBV6-2 or TRBV6-3 and TRBJ2-5; D gene ambiguous. V shed 2 bases and J shed 2 bases, with 9 bases lying between them. Germline V gene lookup returns CDR1 MNHEY and CDR2 SVGEGT. The CDR3 totals 14 residues. Here the CDR3 DNA reads TGTGCCAGCAGTTACGCGACCCCTCAAGAGACCCAGTACTTC. It codes for CASSYATPQETQYF.

In its sample, this clonotype was seen a few times. The CDR3 sequence is CASSFNRPGTDTQYF. The CDR3 DNA reads as TGTGCCAGCAGCTTCAACAGACCTGGGACAGATACGCAGTATTTT. The V and J genes are TRBV7-3 and TRBJ2-3, with unresolved D. Trimming removed 3 bases at V and 3 bases at J, with 13 bases between. CDR1 and CDR2 from the germline V gene are SGHTA and FQGTGA. The CDR3 is 15 amino acids.

This clonotype occurred once. The rearrangement uses TRBV6-5 and TRBJ2-5; TRBD2 agrees at 12 bases. The V gene's germline CDR1 is MNHEY and CDR2 SVGAGI. This CDR3 comprises 15 residues. V shed 5 bases and J 5 bases; nucleotides not matched to a gene: 6. The CDR3, as DNA: TGTGCCAGCAGTCCTAGCGGGAGGGCCGCGGAGACCCAGTACTTC. Its protein product is CASSPSGRAAETQYF.

In this sample, this clonotype turned up a few times. The chain couples TRBV21-1 to TRBJ2-7; the table's D call TRBD2 went unverified against the DNA. TRBV21-1 is noted as a pseudogene. This CDR3 contains 17 residues. This chain's CDR3 is CASSPRLEGQGRYEQYF. The CDR3 nucleotides are TGTGCCAGCAGCCCACGACTAGAAGGGCAGGGCCGCTACGAGCAGTACTTC.

The chain is built from TRBV9 and TRBJ2-2, with 7 bases aligning to TRBD2. V lost 2 bases to trimming and J lost 0 bases; unmatched junction nucleotides: 1. Germline V gene data show CDR1 as SGDLS and CDR2 as YYNGEE. The CDR3 contains 15 residues. The CDR3 coding sequence is TGTGCCAGCAGCGTGGGAGGGACGAACACCGGGGAGCTGTTTTTT. This gives the protein CASSVGGTNTGELFF.